This T cell receptor (beta chain) was observed in a study of blood T cell repertoires in COVID-19. This CDR3 contains 17 residues. Germline CDR1 reads SEHNR; CDR2 reads FQNEAQ (reference sequence). With 2 bases clipped from V and 0 bases from J, the junction kept 2 bases outside the gene matches. Only in-frame clones appear in the TCRdb table, and some are missing; sequencing was by immunoSEQ multiplex PCR. The repertoire holds hundreds of thousands of clones, roughly nine tenths seen once, with 2.4% in the top ten. The sequencing input was PBMCs or T cells enriched from blood (not recorded which). V and J are TRBV7-9 and TRBJ2-3, with TRBD2 matching 13 bases. The sequence was obtained from a young woman who had recovered from COVID-19. The CDR3 DNA is TGTGCCAGCAGCTTAAGACTAGCGGGGGGCAGCACAGATACGCAGTATTTT. This translates into CASSLRLAGGSTDTQYF.